This T cell receptor (beta chain) was found in a study of Ad26.COV2.S vaccination and SARS-CoV-2 variants. The treatment: 15 to 20 received Ad26.COV2.S at low or high dose, single or two shots; several received placebo; per-sample allocation not given. At day 63 after the first vaccine or placebo injection, samples were drawn. Sequenced by immunoSEQ multiplex PCR; TCRdb stores in-frame clones only, minus some. The sample contains about 240,000 clones, around 89% of which appear only once. Per the germline V gene, CDR1 is SGHRS and CDR2 is YFSETQ. The V end was cut by 5 bases, the J end by 0 bases, with 8 bases between. This CDR3 has 14 amino acids.

The TCR comes from a person between 18 and 60 years old who received the Ad26.COV2.S COVID-19 vaccine or a placebo. The chain couples TRBV5-1 to TRBJ1-4; a weak D match, TRBD1 (6 bases). The source was peripheral blood, collected in a trial of Ad26.COV2.S vaccine versus placebo. This CDR3 is CASRGAATNEKLFF. CDR3 sequence (DNA): TGCGCCAGCAGGGGGGCAGCAACTAATGAAAAACTGTTTTTT.